This T cell receptor beta chain was found in a study of blood T cells in healthy people across ages. This clonotype turned up a few times. Its antigen is currently unknown. It was with a sample-barcoded 5' primer and a J-beta primer mix that a second PCR of roughly 7 to 12 cycles was run. TCRdb ran MiXCR on the 5' RACE reads and lists one entry per CDR3 protein. This sample has approximately 1,700,000 distinct CDR3 sequences, with about 39% found just once. Study-level points and caveats: Estimates based on one million T cells were treated as lower bounds.

This TCR was recovered from a human donor in good health. Input material: blood.

The CDR3 bases are TGTGCCACCAGCAGAGATCATACGCATGGCTACACCTTC. Amino acid sequence: CATSRDHTHGYTF. This chain connects TRBV15 to TRBJ1-2; no definite D call. There are 13 residues in the CDR3. Per germline, CDR1 LNHNV and CDR2 YYDKDF (reference sequence). The V gene lost 0 bases and the J gene lost 6 bases, with 8 bases spanning the gap. Filled out from reference TRBV15 and TRBJ1-2, the complete variable domain reads DAMVIQNPRYQVTQFGKPVTLSCSQTLNHNVMYWYQQKSSQAPKLLFHYYDKDFNNEADTPDNFQSRRPNTSFCFLDIRSPGLGDTAMYLCATSRDHTHGYTFGSGTRLTVV.